Below, 7 T cell receptor beta chains from the same sample are listed, as sequenced in a study of blood T cell repertoires in COVID-19. The repertoire was sequenced with immunoSEQ multiplex PCR; TCRdb's copy has only in-frame clones and lacks some. In the table there are some 140,000 clones, about 80% of which are singletons. Sequenced input: peripheral blood. Receptors were obtained from a woman aged 60 to 75 with acute or convalescent COVID-19.

V gene TRBV3-1 (or the pseudogene TRBV3-2) combines with J gene TRBJ2-2; 10 bases line up with TRBD2. Germline trimming cut 4 bases from V and 4 bases from J; bases unmatched to any gene: 3. This CDR3 is 15 amino acids long. Germline CDR1 and CDR2: LGHDT and YNNKEL (reference sequence). The CDR3 region is CASSRSGGPTGELFF. The CDR3 coding sequence is TGTGCCAGCAGCCGTAGCGGGGGGCCCACCGGGGAGCTGTTTTTT.

The gene calls are TRBV27 and TRBJ1-5, with TRBD1 matching 7 bases. Germline values: CDR1 MNHEY, CDR2 SMNVEV (reference sequence). This CDR3 is 14 amino acids long. The J segment lost 6 bases and the V segment lost 7 bases, leaving 9 bases of the junction unmatched. The CDR3 sequence is CASNPTGEGQPQHF. The CDR3 nucleotides read TGTGCCAGCAACCCTACAGGGGAAGGTCAGCCCCAGCATTTT.

The chain couples TRBV5-1 to TRBJ2-6; D is unclear. Germline V gene lookup returns CDR1 SGHRS and CDR2 YFSETQ. V was clipped by 0 bases and J by 0 bases, with 7 bases between them. This CDR3 region has 16 residues. DNA for the CDR3: TGCGCCAGCAGCTTGGTTTACAGCTCTGGGGCCAACGTCCTGACTTTC. Protein sequence: CASSLVYSSGANVLTF. Full variable domain (missing parts from reference TRBV5-1 and TRBJ2-6): KAGVTQTPRYLIKTRGQQVTLSCSPISGHRSVSWYQQTPGQGLQFLFEYFSETQRNKGNFPGRFSGRQFSNSRSEMNVSTLELGDSALYLCASSLVYSSGANVLTFGAGSRLTVL.

The V gene is TRBV2, the J gene TRBJ1-5, with D perhaps matching TRBD1 (6 bases). CDR1 and CDR2 from the germline V gene are SNHLY and FYNNEI. The CDR3 totals 15 residues. The V and J ends lost 1 base and 1 base respectively, with 8 bases between them. CDR3 region: CASSEGGLSNQPQHF. CDR3 DNA sequence: TGTGCCAGCAGTGAAGGGGGGCTGAGCAATCAGCCCCAGCATTTT.

This chain connects TRBV19 to TRBJ1-4; TRBD1 aligns across 7 bases. V dropped 6 bases and J dropped 0; count of bases not matched to a gene: 7. The CDR3 sequence is 16 residues long. Germline V gene data show CDR1 as LNHDA and CDR2 as SQIVND (reference sequence). The CDR3 DNA follows: TGTGCCAGTAGCAGGGGACAGACTACAACTAATGAAAAACTGTTTTTT. It encodes CASSRGQTTTNEKLFF. Complete variable domain (other parts from reference TRBV19 and TRBJ1-4): DGGITQSPKYLFRKEGQNVTLSCEQNLNHDAMYWYRQDPGQGLRLIYYSQIVNDFQKGDIAEGYSVSREKKESFPLTVTSAQKNPTAFYLCASSRGQTTTNEKLFFGSGTQLSVL.

This chain connects TRBV7-9 to TRBJ2-3, with 7 bases that match TRBD2. With 5 bases clipped from V and 0 bases from J, the junction kept 5 bases outside the gene matches. This CDR3 contains 15 residues. Germline loops: CDR1 SEHNR, CDR2 FQNEAQ (reference sequence). The chain's CDR3 is CASSALGGSTDTQYF. CDR3 sequence (DNA): TGTGCCAGCAGCGCTCTCGGGGGGAGCACAGATACGCAGTATTTT.

The V and J genes are TRBV3-1 (or the pseudogene TRBV3-2) and TRBJ1-5; 10 bases are a match to TRBD1. Germline V gives CDR1 LGHDT, CDR2 YNNKEL (reference sequence). The junction had 5 bases not matched to a gene; V was cut back by 5 bases and J by 1 base. The CDR3 consists of 16 residues. CDR3 sequence: CASSFGTGASNQPQHF. DNA for the CDR3: TGTGCCAGCAGCTTTGGGACAGGGGCAAGCAATCAGCCCCAGCATTTT.